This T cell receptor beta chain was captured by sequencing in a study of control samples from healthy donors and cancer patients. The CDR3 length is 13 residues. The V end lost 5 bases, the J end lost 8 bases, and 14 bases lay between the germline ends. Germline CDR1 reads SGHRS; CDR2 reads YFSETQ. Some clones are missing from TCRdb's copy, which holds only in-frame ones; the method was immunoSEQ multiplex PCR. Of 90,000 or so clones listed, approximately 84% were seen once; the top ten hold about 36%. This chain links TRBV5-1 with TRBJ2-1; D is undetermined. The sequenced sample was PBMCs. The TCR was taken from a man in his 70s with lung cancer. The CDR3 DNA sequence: TGCGCCAGCAGAGTCCAGCCGCCCGATGAGCAGTTCTTC. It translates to CASRVQPPDEQFF.